The clone carrying this T cell receptor (beta chain) was seen a few times. The antigen is not known. Primers: 60 Vbeta forward and 13 Jbeta reverse. Under the authors' procedure: In a later analysis, of some 80 million unique beta chains, roughly 10 million appeared in at least two donors. The assay was immunoSEQ multiplex PCR, and TCRdb's table has in-frame clones only and misses some. That table gives V, J and clone size, and the DNA gave D and trimming. The sample gives about 120,000 clones, roughly 83% of which show up once; 3.5% to 4.5% is in the top ten. Healthy bone marrow donors formed the donor group. The data are from a study of cytomegalovirus exposure and HLA in healthy donors. Germline V CDR1 and CDR2: SGHTS, YDEGEE. There are 12 residues in the CDR3. Study-level results: DRB1 showed the most TCR associations and HLA-C the fewest in a later analysis, as rates varied by HLA locus. Per a prior analysis, the majority of TCR beta V segments were productive roughly 87% or roughly 30% of the time.

What was sequenced was PBMCs. This TCR came from a man in his thirties or forties in good health and CMV-seropositive. The genes are TRBV5-8 and TRBJ2-5; D possibly corresponds to TRBD1 (5 bases). The J call is doubtful: the DNA matches TRBJ2-7 better. CDR3 sequence (DNA): TGTGCCAGTAAGGGGTGGGCCTACGAGCAGTACTTC. It specifies CASKGWAYEQYF.